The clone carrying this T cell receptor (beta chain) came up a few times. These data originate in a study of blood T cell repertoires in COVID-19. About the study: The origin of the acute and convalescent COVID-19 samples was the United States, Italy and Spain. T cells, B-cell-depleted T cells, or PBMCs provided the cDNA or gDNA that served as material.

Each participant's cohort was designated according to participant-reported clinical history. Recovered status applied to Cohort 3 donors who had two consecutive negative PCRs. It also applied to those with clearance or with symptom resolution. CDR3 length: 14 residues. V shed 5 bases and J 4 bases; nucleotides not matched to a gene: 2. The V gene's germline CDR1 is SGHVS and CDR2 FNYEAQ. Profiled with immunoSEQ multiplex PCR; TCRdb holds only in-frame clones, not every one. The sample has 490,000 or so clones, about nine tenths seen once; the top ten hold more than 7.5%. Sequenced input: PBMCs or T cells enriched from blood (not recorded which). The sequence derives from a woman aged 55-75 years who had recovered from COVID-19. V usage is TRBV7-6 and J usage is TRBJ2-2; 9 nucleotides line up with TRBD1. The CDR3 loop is CASSNRGPTGELFF. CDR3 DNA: TGTGCCAGCAGCAACAGGGGGCCCACCGGGGAGCTGTTTTTT.